The 16 T cell receptor beta chains listed next were all sequenced from one sample in a study of blood T cell repertoires in COVID-19. Using immunoSEQ multiplex PCR, the repertoire was profiled, and TCRdb retains in-frame clones only, with some absent. There are around 75,000 clones in the sample; around 80% occur only once, and roughly 13% lies in the top ten. Sequenced input: peripheral blood. All receptors come from a man aged 45-60 years with COVID-19, enrolled during active disease.

This clone was observed a few times. J is TRBJ2-7 and V is TRBV11-1; 8 nucleotides agree with TRBD1. The CDR3 is made up of 14 amino acids. CDR1 and CDR2 (germline): SGHAT, FQDESV (reference sequence). V shed 2 bases, J shed 7 bases, and the junction held 7 bases outside the gene matches. CDR3 nucleotide sequence: TGTGCCAGCAGCTTAAGGACAGGGCGACTTGAGCAGTACTTC. It translates to CASSLRTGRLEQYF.

The chain links TRBV10-3 to TRBJ2-7; tentative D call: TRBD2 (6 bases). CDR3 length equals 12 residues. Germline V lookup: CDR1 ENHRY, CDR2 SYGVKD. Trimming pared 6 bases from V and 5 bases from J, leaving 11 bases between. The CDR3 DNA reads as TGTGCCATCAGAGGACCTAGCGACGAGCAGTACTTC. Protein sequence: CAIRGPSDEQYF.

J is TRBJ2-1 and V is TRBV10-3; 9 bases line up with TRBD2. The CDR3 is 13 residues long. The germline V gene encodes CDR1 ENHRY and CDR2 SYGVKD. The J segment lost 7 bases and the V segment lost 11 bases, leaving 9 bases of the junction unmatched. The CDR3 loop reads CAARLAEGNEQFF. DNA of the CDR3: TGTGCCGCCAGACTAGCGGAGGGGAATGAGCAGTTCTTC.

The chain carries TRBV28 and TRBJ1-4; 8 bases align to TRBD1. Germline trimming cut 3 bases from V and 7 bases from J; bases unmatched to any gene: 4. The CDR3 covers 14 residues. CDR1 and CDR2 from the germline V gene are MDHEN and SYDVKM. CDR3 bases: TGTGCCAGCAGTTTTACAGGGGGAGGTGAAAAACTGTTTTTT. This codes for CASSFTGGGEKLFF. The variable domain in full, with the rest retrieved from reference TRBV28 and TRBJ1-4, is DVKVTQSSRYLVKRTGEKVFLECVQDMDHENMFWYRQDPGLGLRLIYFSYDVKMKEKGDIPEGYSVSREKKERFSLILESASTNQTSMYLCASSFTGGGEKLFFGSGTQLSVL.

The chain carries TRBV28 and TRBJ2-5; possibly TRBD2 for D (6 bases). CDR1 MDHEN and CDR2 SYDVKM come from the germline V gene. The CDR3 extends over 15 amino acids. The V end was cut by 3 bases, the J end by 2 bases, with 13 bases between. The CDR3 loop is CASSLGTSRQETQYF. Written as DNA, the CDR3 is TGTGCCAGCAGTTTGGGAACTAGCAGACAAGAGACCCAGTACTTC.

The V gene is TRBV9, the J gene TRBJ2-7; 7 nucleotides align to TRBD1. Germline V lookup: CDR1 SGDLS, CDR2 YYNGEE. The V segment lost 0 bases and the J segment 1 base; nucleotides outside the gene matches: 4. The CDR3 loop spans 15 amino acids. CDR3 protein: CASSVGTGFSYEQYF. DNA for the CDR3: TGTGCCAGCAGCGTAGGGACAGGTTTTTCCTACGAGCAGTACTTC.

In DNA, the CDR3 is TGTGCCAGCAGTTCGATTACTAGCGGGAGTTACAATGAGCAGTTCTTC. This encodes CASSSITSGSYNEQFF. This chain joins TRBV28 and TRBJ2-1; TRBD2 aligns across 11 bases. The CDR3 is 16 amino acids. V shed 4 bases and J 4 bases; nucleotides not matched to a gene: 6. Germline CDR1 MDHEN, CDR2 SYDVKM.

J is TRBJ1-5 and V is TRBV6-5; D is perhaps TRBD1 (5 bases). There are 13 residues in the CDR3. Between the trimmed V and J ends, which lost 6 bases and 4 bases, there was a span of 10 bases. Per germline, CDR1 MNHEY and CDR2 SVGAGI. CDR3 DNA sequence: TGTGCCAGCAGCTCCGGGGGGAATCAGCCCCAGCATTTT. As protein: CASSSGGNQPQHF.

V is TRBV7-8 and J is TRBJ1-2, with unresolved D. Germline V lookup: CDR1 SGHVS, CDR2 FQNEAQ. This CDR3 comprises 17 residues. Trimming removed 0 bases at V and 4 bases at J, with 18 bases between. The CDR3 DNA reads TGTGCCAGCAGCTTAGCATCGTCAGGCCTTCCTATCTATGGCTACACCTTC. Protein sequence: CASSLASSGLPIYGYTF.

The chain has TRBV5-4 and TRBJ2-1; 9 nucleotides align to TRBD1. This CDR3 has 15 residues. Unmatched junction bases numbered 5, after V lost 3 bases and J lost 4 bases. Germline CDR1 and CDR2: SGHNT and YYREEE (reference sequence). The CDR3 reads CASSSSGQGYNEQFF. DNA of the CDR3: TGTGCCAGCAGCTCGTCGGGACAGGGTTACAATGAGCAGTTCTTC.

This clone was seen at least ten times. This may be a read error: a much more frequent sequence differs by one nucleotide. This chain connects TRBV28 to TRBJ2-7; maybe TRBD2 (7 bases). Germline values: CDR1 MDHEN, CDR2 SYDVKM. CDR3 size: 14 residues. V was clipped by 6 bases and J by 7 bases, with 19 bases between them. The CDR3 protein is CASRLGGRGREQYF. For the CDR3, the DNA is TGTGCCAGCAGGCTGGGGGGGAGGGGGAGAGAGCAGTACTTC. The full variable domain, in which reference TRBV28 and TRBJ2-7 provide the parts outside the CDR3, is DVKVTQSSRYLVKRTGEKVFLECVQDMDHENMFWYRQDPGLGLRLIYFSYDVKMKEKGDIPEGYSVSREKKERFSLILESASTNQTSMYLCASRLGGRGREQYFGPGTRLTVT.

The J gene is TRBJ1-1, the V gene TRBV20-1; D is perhaps TRBD1 (6 bases). V was trimmed by 3 bases and J by 2 bases, leaving 10 bases between them. The CDR3 runs to 13 residues. Per the germline V gene, CDR1 is DFQATT and CDR2 is SNEGSKA (reference sequence). CDR3 nucleotides: TGCAGTGCTAGTACAGGGTCTAACACTGAAGCTTTCTTT. Protein sequence: CSASTGSNTEAFF.

The V gene is TRBV19, the J gene TRBJ2-2; 13 bases map to TRBD2. Germline CDR1 and CDR2: LNHDA and SQIVND (reference sequence). Unmatched junction bases numbered 9, after V lost 4 bases and J lost 4 bases. This CDR3 region has 18 residues. The CDR3 coding sequence is TGTGCCAGTAGTACCCTTCTGGGACTAGCGGGACTCACCGGGGAGCTGTTTTTT. Translation: CASSTLLGLAGLTGELFF.

The rearrangement uses TRBV6-5 and TRBJ1-4; D is perhaps TRBD1 (5 bases). CDR1 is MNHEY and CDR2 is SVGAGI in the germline V gene. Between the trimmed V and J ends, which lost 7 bases and 8 bases, there was a span of 8 bases. The CDR3 covers 11 residues. CDR3 in DNA: TGTGCCAGCACCCGGGGGGAAAAACTGTTTTTT. Its protein product is CASTRGEKLFF.

The chain links TRBV2 to TRBJ1-6, with D maybe TRBD1 (5 bases). The V gene lost 6 bases and the J gene lost 8 bases, with 11 bases spanning the gap. Looked up from germline, CDR1 is SNHLY and CDR2 is FYNNEI. The CDR3 spans 13 residues. The CDR3 is CASRVRGDSPLHF. As DNA, the CDR3 is TGTGCCAGCAGGGTTCGGGGGGATTCACCCCTCCACTTT.

This clone was found once. This sequence joins TRBV11-2 and TRBJ2-3, with TRBD1 as a possible D gene (6 bases). CDR1 SGHAT and CDR2 FQNNGV come from the germline V gene. V was pared by 0 bases and J by 2 bases, with 18 bases between. The CDR3 is 18 residues long. CDR3 amino acids: CASSLDLLRTAITDTQYF. DNA of the CDR3: TGTGCCAGCAGCTTAGACCTCTTAAGGACAGCGATCACAGATACGCAGTATTTT.